This T cell receptor beta chain originates from a study of blood T cell repertoires in COVID-19. The overall study: Acute and convalescent COVID-19 samples came from the United States, Italy and Spain.

In the study's own analysis: Scientists estimated how many nucleated cells there were by amplifying reference gene primers. Method: immunoSEQ multiplex PCR; TCRdb's copy keeps in-frame clones and lacks some. V and J calls and clone size are as listed in that table; D and trimming were resolved from the DNA. The profile covers approximately 60,000 clones, with approximately 93% appearing a single time and approximately 2.6% taken by the ten largest. Sample: peripheral blood. The sequence derives from a man between 65 and 80 years old with active COVID-19.

The CDR3 DNA reads as TGTGCCAGTAGCGACATATACACTGAAGCTTTCTTT. Translating gives CASSDIYTEAFF. The rearrangement uses TRBV19 and TRBJ1-1; D remains unclear. The CDR3 totals 12 residues. The germline V gene encodes CDR1 LNHDA and CDR2 SQIVND (reference sequence). The V end was cut by 6 bases, the J end by 3 bases, with 8 bases between.